This T cell receptor beta chain is from a study of shared clonotypes between healthy human individuals (dated by TCRdb to about 2020). Some background on the complete study: A couple of women and a few men aged 18 to 49 years were included in the cohort. For each donor, CD4 naive and CD4 memory were each run on three plates, CD8 naive on two plates, and CD8 memory on one plate. The study deeply sequenced blood TCR repertoires of five healthy adults to estimate repertoire size and the extent of clonotype sharing between individuals. To increase sequencing depth and limit assay-specific biases, TCR repertoire library preparation and sequencing were carried out by different laboratories using diverse techniques. Between about 0.85 and 8.9 billion PBMCs per donor were obtained by leukapheresis.

Findings and caveats that apply to the study as a whole: Based on pairwise subsampling, the degree of clonotype sharing among donors was expected to be affected by sequencing depth. Incomplete sequencing was indicated by rarefaction of sorted-subset datasets, despite the large sequencing depth. Larger estimated clonotype richness was generally found for naive subsets than for memory subsets. Only blood was sampled, and tissue TCR repertoires likely differ from those in blood. The small number of donors limited the genetic and exposure-history diversity represented. Compared with non-shared clonotypes, clonotypes shared by all four sorted-subset donors had higher generation probabilities. When a handful of donors were compared, the shared fraction of clonotypes was roughly 4.8% for naive CD4, around 3.5% for naive CD8, roughly 2.5% for memory CD4, and 0.4% for memory CD8.

Points on this clone: It has no known antigen specificity. No base quality information exists; no much larger clone differs at one position.

The CDR3 spans 16 residues, from the cysteine through the phenylalanine. Left in the record is the CDR3 DNA by itself, 48 bases read in frame from the first base. The germline V gene specifies LGHNA as CDR1 and YNFKEQ as CDR2. V is cut by 1 base and J by 0 bases, and the space between the germline ends is 11 bases. TCR CDR3 regions were amplified from genomic DNA by multiplex PCR using the deep immunoSEQ assay. Extracted genomic DNA from each cell subset was spread evenly across all wells of several immunoSEQ 96-well plates, with each plate serving as a replicate. For sorted subsets, around 200 ng genomic DNA, equal to 30,000 or so T cell genomes, was loaded into each replicate PCR. Purified libraries were quantified with a Qubit 3.0 fluorometer, sized on a Bioanalyzer 2100, and re-quantified with the KAPA Library Quantification kit. A separate single-read 150-cycle Illumina NextSeq 550 flow cell was used to sequence each immunoSEQ 96-well plate. The authors' analysis ran thus. The immunoSEQ output contained only junctional sequences without quality scores, so filtering could not match that applied to full-length reads. Sequences were annotated with PyIR, a Python wrapper for IgBLAST v1.9, and V/J genes and CDR3 were assigned using IMGT germline references. Reads with weak V/J assignments (E-value above 1e-6), missing CDR3, stop codons, out-of-frame junctions, or ambiguous translated residues were removed. V3J clonotypes were defined as sequences sharing an identical inferred V gene, J gene, and CDR3 amino acid sequence. Percentage overlap between repertoires was computed as shared unique clonotypes divided by the size of the smaller repertoire. Richness of each repertoire was evaluated using RTK rarefaction, the Chao1 estimator, and Recon v2.1 estimates of unobserved clonotypes. Generation probabilities for all TCRbeta clonotypes obtained by the gDNA method from several donors were computed using OLGA. In TCRdb, the immuneACCESS table is reduced to in-frame sequences with V and J assigned. These tables do not hold every clone; where another copy was compared, an unresolved V gene accounts for under half, and the others remain unexplained. That table gives V, J and clone size, and the DNA gave D and trimming. In this sample the table shows approximately 320,000 clones, 87% of which occur a single time. The ten largest account for roughly 16% of the sample.

The donors were healthy, HIV-negative adults with no recently reported acute infections or vaccinations. All donors were Caucasian adults living in Nashville, Tennessee, USA. CD8 memory samples were composed of magnetically selected CD45RO+ cells combined with CCR7-negative CD45RA+ effector memory (TemRA) cells. Blood was obtained by leukapheresis, after which PBMCs were separated by Ficoll-Histopaque density gradient centrifugation and cryopreserved in liquid nitrogen vapor phase. Analytical flow cytometry was used to check the purity and quantity of every magnetically sorted T cell population. Genomic DNA was isolated from every sorted fraction and measured by UV absorbance on a Nanodrop 2000c.

Material: memory CD8+ T cells sorted from blood. The sample's cell subset or site, from its label and the paper: CD45RO+ cells pooled with CCR7-negative TemRA cells. This clonotype was sampled from a man younger than 30 in good health. The chain uses TRBV4-2 and TRBJ2-3; too little of a D gene remains to name it. The DNA sequence is given as TGTGCCAGCAGCCAAGGGGGTGTCACTAGCACAGATACGCAGTATTTT. Its translation is CASSQGGVTSTDTQYF.